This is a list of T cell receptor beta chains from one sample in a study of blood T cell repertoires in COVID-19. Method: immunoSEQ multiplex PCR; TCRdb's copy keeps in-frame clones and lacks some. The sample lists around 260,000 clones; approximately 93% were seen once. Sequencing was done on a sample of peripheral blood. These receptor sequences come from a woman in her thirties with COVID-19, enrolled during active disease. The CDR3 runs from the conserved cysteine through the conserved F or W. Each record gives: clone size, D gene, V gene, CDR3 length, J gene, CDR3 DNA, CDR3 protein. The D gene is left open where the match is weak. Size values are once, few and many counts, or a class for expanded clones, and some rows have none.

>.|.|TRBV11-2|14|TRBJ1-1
TGTGCCAGCAGCTTACAGGGTCCGTCCACTGAAGCTTTCTTT
CASSLQGPSTEAFF
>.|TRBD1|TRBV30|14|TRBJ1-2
TGTGCCTGGAGAAAGGACAGGGGGAGAGGTGGCTACACCTTC
CAWRKDRGRGGYTF
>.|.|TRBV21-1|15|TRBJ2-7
TGTGCCAGCAGCCAAGAATTCGACGGGTCCTACGAGCAGTACTTC
CASSQEFDGSYEQYF
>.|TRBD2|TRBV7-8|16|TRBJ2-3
TGTGCCAGCAGCAACCCTGGCGGGACTATCACAGATACGCAGTATTTT
CASSNPGGTITDTQYF
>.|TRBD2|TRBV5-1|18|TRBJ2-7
TGCGCCAGCAGCTTGTCCGCGACTAGCGGGATTCGGGACTACGAGCAGTACTTC
CASSLSATSGIRDYEQYF
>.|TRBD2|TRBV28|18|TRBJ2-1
TGTGCCAGCGTAACCGGGACTAGCGGGACTGGGGGCCACAATGAGCAGTTCTTC
CASVTGTSGTGGHNEQFF
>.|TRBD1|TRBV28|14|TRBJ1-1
TGTGCCAGCAGTTTACCCGACAGGGCCACTGAAGCTTTCTTT
CASSLPDRATEAFF
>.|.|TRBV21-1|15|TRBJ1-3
TGTGCCAGCAGCGGGAGGACTTTCTCTGGAAACACCATATATTTT
CASSGRTFSGNTIYF
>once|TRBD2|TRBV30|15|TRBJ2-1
TGTGCCTGGAGCCCCACTAGCGGGTACTACAATGAGCAGTTCTTC
CAWSPTSGYYNEQFF
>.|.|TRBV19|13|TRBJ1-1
TGTGCCAGTATAAACAGGGCGAACACTGAAGCTTTCTTT
CASINRANTEAFF
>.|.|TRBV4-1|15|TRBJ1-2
TGCGCCAGCAGCCAAGGAGGTCCGGGGGACTATGGCTACACCTTC
CASSQGGPGDYGYTF
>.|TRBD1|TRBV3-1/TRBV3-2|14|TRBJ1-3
TGTGCCAGCAGCCACGCACAGGGGAGGAACACCATATATTTT
CASSHAQGRNTIYF
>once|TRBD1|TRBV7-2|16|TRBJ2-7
TGTGCCAGCAGCCGTACACCGGGACAGGGGTATTACGAGCAGTACTTC
CASSRTPGQGYYEQYF
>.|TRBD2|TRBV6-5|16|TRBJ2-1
TGTGCCAGCAGTTACGTCGGACTAGGGGCCTACAATGAGCAGTTCTTC
CASSYVGLGAYNEQFF
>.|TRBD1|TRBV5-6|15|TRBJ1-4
TGTGCCAGCAGCTTGGGACAGGGCACTAATGAAAAACTGTTTTTT
CASSLGQGTNEKLFF
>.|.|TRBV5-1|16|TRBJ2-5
TGCGCCAGCAGCTTGGAAGGGACCGCCCGGGGGGAGACCCAGTACTTC
CASSLEGTARGETQYF
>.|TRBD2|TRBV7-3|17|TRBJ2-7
TGTGCCAGCAGCCTATCACCGGGACTAGCGGGAACAGCCGAGCAGTACTTC
CASSLSPGLAGTAEQYF
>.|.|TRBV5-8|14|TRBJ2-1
TGTGCCAGCAGCCTCGGGAGAACCTACAATGAGCAGTTCTTC
CASSLGRTYNEQFF
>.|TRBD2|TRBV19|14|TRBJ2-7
TGTGCCAGTAGCGTTTCCCGGGGGGCCTACGAGCAGTACTTC
CASSVSRGAYEQYF
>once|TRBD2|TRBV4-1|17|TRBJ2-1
TGCGCCAGCAGCCAAGAGGGTAGCGGGAGAACTGGGGGTGAGCAGTTCTTC
CASSQEGSGRTGGEQFF
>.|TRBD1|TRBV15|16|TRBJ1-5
TGTGCCACCAGCAGAGATCTTGGACAGGGAGGACAGCCCCAGCATTTT
CATSRDLGQGGQPQHF
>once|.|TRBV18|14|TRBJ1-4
TGTGCCAGCTCACCCGGGGCAACTAATGAAAAACTGTTTTTT
CASSPGATNEKLFF
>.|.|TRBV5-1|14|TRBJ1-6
TGCGCCAGCAGCCCGGCCCCAGGGGAATCACCCCTCCACTTT
CASSPAPGESPLHF
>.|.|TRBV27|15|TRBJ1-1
TGTGCCAGCAGTTTGGGCAGGGGAATAAACACTGAAGCTTTCTTT
CASSLGRGINTEAFF
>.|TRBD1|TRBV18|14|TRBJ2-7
TGTGCCAGCTCGCCCGGGACAGGGGCACGCGAGCAGTACTTC
CASSPGTGAREQYF
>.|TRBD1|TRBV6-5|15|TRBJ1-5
TGTGCCAGCAGTCTCGGGACAGATAGCAATCAGCCCCAGCATTTT
CASSLGTDSNQPQHF
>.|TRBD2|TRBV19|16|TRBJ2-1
TGTGCCAGTAGTATCTCTAGCGGAAGGACGATCGATGAGCAGTTCTTC
CASSISSGRTIDEQFF
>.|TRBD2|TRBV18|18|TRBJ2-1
TGTGCCAGCTCACCACTCGAGACTAGCGGGAGGGTTTACAATGAGCAGTTCTTC
CASSPLETSGRVYNEQFF
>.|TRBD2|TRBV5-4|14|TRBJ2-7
TGTGCCAGCAGCCTCGCCGGGACTAGCTACGAGCAGTACTTC
CASSLAGTSYEQYF
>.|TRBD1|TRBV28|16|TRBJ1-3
TGTGCCAGCAGTTGGGGACAGGGCGGCTCTGGAAACACCATATATTTT
CASSWGQGGSGNTIYF
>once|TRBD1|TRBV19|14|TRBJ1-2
TGTGCCAGTAGTATCAGGGGGCCGAACTATGGCTACACCTTC
CASSIRGPNYGYTF
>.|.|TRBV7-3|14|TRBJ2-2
TGTGCCAGCAGCTTACAGGGCAGGGACGGGGAGCTGTTTTTT
CASSLQGRDGELFF
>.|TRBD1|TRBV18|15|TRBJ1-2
TGTGCCAGCTCACAACAACAGGGGGCCAACTATGGCTACACCTTC
CASSQQQGANYGYTF
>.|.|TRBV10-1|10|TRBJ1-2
TGCGCCAGCAGGGCCTATGGCTACACCTTC
CASRAYGYTF
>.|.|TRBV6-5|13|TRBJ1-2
TGTGCCAGCAGAAAGGGGGGGGCAGATGGCTACACCTTC
CASRKGGADGYTF
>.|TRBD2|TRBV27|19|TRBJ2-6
TGTGCCAGCAGTTCCCCCCTAGCGGGGGGGTTCTCTGGGGCCAACGTCCTGACTTTC
CASSSPLAGGFSGANVLTF
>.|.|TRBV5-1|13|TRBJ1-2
TGCGCCAGCAGCTGGGACTTTAACTATGGCTACACCTTC
CASSWDFNYGYTF
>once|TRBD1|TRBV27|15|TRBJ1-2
TGTGCCAGCAGTTCCCGGGACAGGGGAGACTATGGCTACACCTTC
CASSSRDRGDYGYTF
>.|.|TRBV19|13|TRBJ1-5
TGTGCCAGTAGTAGCGGCAGGGATCAGCCCCAGCATTTT
CASSSGRDQPQHF
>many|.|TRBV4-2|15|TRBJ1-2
TGTGCCAGCAGCCTCGAACGGGGTTCTAACTATGGCTACACCTTC
CASSLERGSNYGYTF
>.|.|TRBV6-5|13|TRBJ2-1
TGTGCCAGCAGTAAGCACTCCTACAATGAGCAGTTCTTC
CASSKHSYNEQFF
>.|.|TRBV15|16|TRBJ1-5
TGTGCCACCAGCCCACCAGGAGGAGTGAGCAATCAGCCCCAGCATTTT
CATSPPGGVSNQPQHF